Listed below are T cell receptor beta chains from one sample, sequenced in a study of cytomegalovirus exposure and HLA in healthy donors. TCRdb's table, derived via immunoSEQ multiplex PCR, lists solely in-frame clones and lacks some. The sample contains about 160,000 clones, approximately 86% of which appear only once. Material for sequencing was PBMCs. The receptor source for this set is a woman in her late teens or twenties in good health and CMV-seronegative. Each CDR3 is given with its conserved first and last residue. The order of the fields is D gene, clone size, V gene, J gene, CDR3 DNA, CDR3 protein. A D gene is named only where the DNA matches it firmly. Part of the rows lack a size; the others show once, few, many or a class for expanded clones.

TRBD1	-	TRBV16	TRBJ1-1	TGTGCCAGCAGCCAATCCCCCTTTAGACAGGGGAACACTGAAGCTTTCTTT	CASSQSPFRQGNTEAFF
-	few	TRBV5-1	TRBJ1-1	TGCGCCAGCAGCCCAGGGGTGCCTGAAGCTTTCTTT	CASSPGVPEAFF
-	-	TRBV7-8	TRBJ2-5	TGTGCCAGCAGCTTACATGGGACCCGGGGGGCGCTCAGAGAGACCCAGTACTTC	CASSLHGTRGALRETQYF
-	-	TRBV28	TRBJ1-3	TGTGCCAGCAGACACCGCGAGGGTTCCGGAAACACCATATATTTT	CASRHREGSGNTIYF
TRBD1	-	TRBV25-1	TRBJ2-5	TGTGCCAGCAGTGAATTCGGACAGGGAGAGACCCAGTACTTC	CASSEFGQGETQYF
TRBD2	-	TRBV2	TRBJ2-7	TGTGCCAGCAGTTCCCGCGGAGCGGGGGGACAGAGGCTGAACTTC	CASSSRGAGGQRLNF
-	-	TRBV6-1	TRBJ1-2	TGTGCCAGCAGCCATGCCATCCGGAGCTATGGCTACACCTTC	CASSHAIRSYGYTF
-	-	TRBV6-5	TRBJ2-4	TGTGCCAGCTGGGGGAGGCCCATAAACATTCAGTACTTC	CASWGRPINIQYF
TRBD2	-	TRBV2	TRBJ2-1	TGTGCCAGCAGTGACGAGCGGGGGGCGGACAATGAGCAGTTCTTC	CASSDERGADNEQFF
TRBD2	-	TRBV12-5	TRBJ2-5	TGTGCTAGTGCCTTCGGACTAGCGGGGGGAGGCCAAGAGACCCAGTACTTC	CASAFGLAGGGQETQYF
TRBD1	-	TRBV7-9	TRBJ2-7	TGTGCCAGCAGTTCAGGACAGGGGCAGCAGTACTTC	CASSSGQGQQYF
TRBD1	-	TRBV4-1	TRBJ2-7	TGCGCCAGCAGCCGACCGGGACAGGGGCCCCAGGGGCAGTACTTC	CASSRPGQGPQGQYF
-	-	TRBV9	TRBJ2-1	TGTGCCAGCAGCGTAGCTCCAGCGTATGAGCAGTTCTTC	CASSVAPAYEQFF